This T cell receptor beta chain comes out of a study of blood T cell repertoires in COVID-19. At the level of the study: Acute and convalescent COVID-19 samples came from the United States, Italy and Spain. Sample material is recorded as cDNA or gDNA derived from T cells, B-cell-depleted T cells, or PBMCs.

Germline CDR1 reads SNHLY; CDR2 reads FYNNEI. V was shortened by 8 bases and J by 2 bases, with 16 bases between the two germline ends. The CDR3 contains 15 residues. Recovered status in Cohort 3 required two negative PCRs, clearance, or symptom resolution. As originally analysed: Amplifying reference gene primers gave estimates of nucleated cell counts. Only in-frame clones appear in the TCRdb table, and some are missing; sequencing was by immunoSEQ multiplex PCR. The D gene and trimming were derived from the DNA, and the V and J assignments and clone size from that table. This table holds approximately 490,000 clones, around 90% found once.

This chain joins TRBV2 and TRBJ1-3; D gene ambiguous. Source material: PBMCs or T cells enriched from blood (not recorded which). The sequence was collected from a woman under 30 who had recovered from COVID-19. CDR3 coding DNA: TGTGCCAGCGGGGAACGGGAAATCCCTGGAAACACCATATATTTT. It translates to CASGEREIPGNTIYF.